This TCR beta chain was sequenced for a study of CD8+ T cells in alopecia areata. The V gene lost 4 bases and the J gene lost 0 bases, with 16 bases spanning the gap. Germline CDR1 SEHNR, CDR2 FQNEAQ (reference sequence). This CDR3 is 16 amino acids long. As the sequencing template, cDNA was produced by extracting RNA and reverse transcribing it. Sequenced by immunoSEQ multiplex PCR; TCRdb stores in-frame clones only, minus some. The sample yields approximately 150,000 clones, about 87% seen once. The sorting of PBMCs gave CD4+ and CD8+ T cells. The source of this sequence is a human donor with alopecia areata. The sequenced sample was CD8+ T cells sorted from blood, obtained at week 0. This chain links TRBV7-9 with TRBJ2-7; TRBD1 or TRBD2 may be the D gene (5 bases each). This CDR3 reads CASSSRDRQASYEQYF. In DNA, the CDR3 is TGTGCCAGCAGCTCAAGGGACCGGCAAGCCTCCTACGAGCAGTACTTC.